These 6 T cell receptor beta chains were sequenced from one sample in a study of blood T cell repertoires in COVID-19. Assay: immunoSEQ multiplex PCR; the TCRdb copy retains only in-frame clones and omits some. The sample includes 300,000 to 400,000 clones, around 86% of them seen just once. What was sequenced was peripheral blood. The receptor source for this set is a woman between 50 and 59 years old with COVID-19, enrolled during active disease.

The V call is TRBV3-1 (or the pseudogene TRBV3-2), the J call TRBJ1-2; 9 bases align to TRBD1. Trimming cost V 1 base and J 4 bases; bases outside gene matches: 4. CDR3 length: 15 amino acids. CDR1 and CDR2 from the germline V gene are LGHDT and YNNKEL (reference sequence). The chain's CDR3 is CASSQGQGEGYGYTF. The CDR3 bases are TGTGCCAGCAGCCAAGGACAGGGGGAAGGCTATGGCTACACCTTC.

CDR3 sequence reads: CASSRTTRYNEQFF. CDR3 nucleotides: TGCGCCAGCAGCCGGACTACCCGCTACAATGAGCAGTTCTTC. This chain connects TRBV5-1 to TRBJ2-1, with D perhaps matching TRBD2 (6 bases). Germline-derived CDR1 and CDR2 are SGHRS and YFSETQ. This CDR3 is built from 14 residues. The V end lost 4 bases, the J end lost 3 bases, and 11 bases lay between the germline ends.

The gene calls are TRBV5-1 and TRBJ2-7; D remains ambiguous. Germline V gene lookup returns CDR1 SGHRS and CDR2 YFSETQ. CDR3 size: 15 residues. The V gene lost 5 bases and the J gene lost 2 bases, with 17 bases spanning the gap. The CDR3 sequence: CASSLSQTLPYEQYF. CDR3 DNA sequence: TGCGCCAGCAGTTTGTCCCAGACACTTCCCTACGAGCAGTACTTC.

The chain combines TRBV23-1 with TRBJ2-5; 9 bases fit TRBD1. TRBV23-1 qualifies as an ORF whose function is uncertain. This CDR3 is 15 amino acids long. V shed 9 bases and J 5 bases; nucleotides not matched to a gene: 13. CDR3 sequence: CARLVTGGVGETQYF. The DNA of the CDR3 is TGCGCCAGGTTGGTCACAGGGGGCGTAGGGGAGACCCAGTACTTC.

The rearrangement uses TRBV9 and TRBJ2-1, with D possibly TRBD2 on 5 matching bases. V lost 4 bases to trimming and J lost 11 bases, with 16 bases between them. The CDR3 runs to 13 residues. Germline CDR1 is SGDLS and CDR2 is YYNGEE. CDR3 nucleotide sequence: TGTGCCAGCAGCCCCGACGGGGTAGGACAGCAGTTCTTC. Its protein is CASSPDGVGQQFF.

J is TRBJ2-2 and V is TRBV19, with TRBD1 matching over 9 bases. This CDR3 is built from 18 residues. The trim removed 9 bases at V and 9 bases at J, leaving 23 bases unmatched. From germline, CDR1 is LNHDA and CDR2 SQIVND (reference sequence). This chain's CDR3 is CASTGTGTGGRMARELFF. The CDR3 nucleotides are TGTGCCAGCACCGGGACAGGGACTGGCGGAAGGATGGCGCGGGAGCTGTTTTTT.